This is a list of T cell receptor beta chains from one sample in a study of T cell responses to AZD1222 COVID-19 vaccine. Sequencing was performed with immunoSEQ multiplex PCR; in TCRdb, only in-frame clones are kept and a portion is missing. The table lists 150,000 to 180,000 clones, 80% to 90% of them singletons. This material consisted of peripheral blood, taken on day 0 of MenACWY control vaccination. The receptors come from an adult in good health. Each CDR3 is given with its conserved first and last residue. The order of the fields is clone size, D gene, V gene, J gene, CDR3 protein, CDR3 DNA. The D gene is left open where the match is weak. Where a row states a size, it is once, few, many or the class of an expanded clone; other rows omit it.

clone_size: -
d_call: -
v_call: TRBV12-3/TRBV12-4
j_call: TRBJ1-1
cdr3_aa: CASSLASTEAFF
cdr3_nt: TGTGCCAGCAGTTTAGCTTCCACTGAAGCTTTCTTT

clone_size: -
d_call: -
v_call: TRBV5-6
j_call: TRBJ2-3
cdr3_aa: CASTWEDTQYF
cdr3_nt: TGTGCCAGCACCTGGGAAGATACGCAGTATTTT

clone_size: -
d_call: -
v_call: TRBV5-4
j_call: TRBJ1-2
cdr3_aa: CASGREIDLNYGYTF
cdr3_nt: TGTGCCAGCGGACGAGAGATAGACCTTAACTATGGCTACACCTTC

clone_size: -
d_call: -
v_call: TRBV5-4
j_call: TRBJ2-1
cdr3_aa: CASSLAGFGDNEQFF
cdr3_nt: TGTGCCAGCAGCTTGGCGGGGTTTGGGGACAATGAGCAGTTCTTC

clone_size: -
d_call: TRBD1
v_call: TRBV7-2
j_call: TRBJ1-1
cdr3_aa: CASSSTGTATEAFF
cdr3_nt: TGTGCCAGCAGCTCGACAGGGACGGCCACTGAAGCTTTCTTT

clone_size: -
d_call: TRBD1
v_call: TRBV10-1
j_call: TRBJ2-3
cdr3_aa: CASSEGTDRSADTQYF
cdr3_nt: TGCGCCAGCAGTGAGGGGACAGACCGCAGCGCAGATACGCAGTATTTT

clone_size: once
d_call: -
v_call: TRBV7-9
j_call: TRBJ1-6
cdr3_aa: CASSERPDNSPLHF
cdr3_nt: TGTGCCAGCAGCGAGCGGCCGGATAATTCACCCCTCCACTTT

clone_size: once
d_call: -
v_call: TRBV15
j_call: TRBJ1-5
cdr3_aa: CATSTLSNQPQHF
cdr3_nt: TGTGCCACCAGCACGCTCAGCAATCAGCCCCAGCATTTT

clone_size: few
d_call: -
v_call: TRBV6-2/TRBV6-3
j_call: TRBJ1-1
cdr3_aa: CASSYEGGDSWDTEAFF
cdr3_nt: TGTGCCAGCAGTTACGAAGGGGGTGATAGCTGGGACACTGAAGCTTTCTTT

clone_size: -
d_call: -
v_call: TRBV5-1
j_call: TRBJ2-1
cdr3_aa: CASSLGWESEQFF
cdr3_nt: TGCGCCAGCAGCTTGGGTTGGGAGAGTGAGCAGTTCTTC

clone_size: -
d_call: -
v_call: TRBV6-5
j_call: TRBJ1-6
cdr3_aa: CASIEGTGYSPLHF
cdr3_nt: TGTGCCAGCATAGAAGGTACAGGGTATTCACCCCTCCACTTT

clone_size: -
d_call: -
v_call: TRBV6-2/TRBV6-3
j_call: TRBJ1-5
cdr3_aa: CASSYSSGRQPQHF
cdr3_nt: TGTGCCAGCAGTTACTCGTCAGGGCGTCAGCCCCAGCATTTT

clone_size: once
d_call: -
v_call: TRBV7-9
j_call: TRBJ2-1
cdr3_aa: CASSDNPGLTNNEQFF
cdr3_nt: TGTGCCAGCAGCGATAACCCGGGGCTAACGAACAATGAGCAGTTCTTC

clone_size: -
d_call: -
v_call: TRBV29-1
j_call: TRBJ2-5
cdr3_aa: CSVRVETQYF
cdr3_nt: TGCAGCGTGCGGGTTGAGACCCAGTACTTC

clone_size: -
d_call: TRBD2
v_call: TRBV29-1
j_call: TRBJ2-3
cdr3_aa: CSVEGRLAGGLNTQYF
cdr3_nt: TGCAGCGTTGAAGGCCGTCTAGCGGGAGGGCTAAATACGCAGTATTTT

clone_size: -
d_call: -
v_call: TRBV7-8
j_call: TRBJ1-5
cdr3_aa: CASSPWSNQPQHF
cdr3_nt: TGTGCCAGCAGCCCGTGGTCCAATCAGCCCCAGCATTTT

clone_size: -
d_call: -
v_call: TRBV18
j_call: TRBJ2-5
cdr3_aa: CASSPGVETQYF
cdr3_nt: TGTGCCAGCTCCCCCGGGGTGGAGACCCAGTACTTC

clone_size: -
d_call: -
v_call: TRBV5-6
j_call: TRBJ1-6
cdr3_aa: CASSRGQSRNSPLHF
cdr3_nt: TGTGCCAGCAGCCGCGGACAGTCGCGTAATTCACCCCTCCACTTT

clone_size: -
d_call: TRBD1
v_call: TRBV18
j_call: TRBJ2-2
cdr3_aa: CASSLAGGSNTGELFF
cdr3_nt: TGTGCCAGCTCACTGGCAGGGGGCTCGAACACCGGGGAGCTGTTTTTT

clone_size: -
d_call: TRBD2
v_call: TRBV7-9
j_call: TRBJ2-1
cdr3_aa: CASSSTSGGPYEQFF
cdr3_nt: TGTGCCAGCAGCTCAACTAGCGGGGGGCCCTATGAGCAGTTCTTC

clone_size: once
d_call: TRBD2
v_call: TRBV2
j_call: TRBJ2-1
cdr3_aa: CASSPPGGAYNEQFF
cdr3_nt: TGTGCCAGCAGTCCCCCCGGGGGGGCCTACAATGAGCAGTTCTTC

clone_size: -
d_call: TRBD2
v_call: TRBV7-9
j_call: TRBJ2-1
cdr3_aa: CACGGRGNEQFF
cdr3_nt: TGTGCCTGCGGGGGAAGAGGCAATGAGCAGTTCTTC

clone_size: -
d_call: -
v_call: TRBV4-1
j_call: TRBJ2-1
cdr3_aa: CASSQEAGTSAYNEQFF
cdr3_nt: TGCGCCAGCAGCCAAGAGGCTGGGACATCCGCTTACAATGAGCAGTTCTTC

clone_size: -
d_call: -
v_call: TRBV19
j_call: TRBJ1-1
cdr3_aa: CASSIDPGTEAFF
cdr3_nt: TGTGCCAGTAGTATAGATCCCGGCACTGAAGCTTTCTTT

clone_size: -
d_call: -
v_call: TRBV7-9
j_call: TRBJ1-2
cdr3_aa: CASSYPLQEHGYTF
cdr3_nt: TGTGCCAGCAGCTACCCTCTACAGGAACATGGCTACACCTTC

clone_size: -
d_call: -
v_call: TRBV28
j_call: TRBJ1-5
cdr3_aa: CASSSPGRIGPQHF
cdr3_nt: TGTGCCAGCTCCTCCCCGGGGCGAATAGGGCCCCAGCATTTT

clone_size: few
d_call: TRBD1
v_call: TRBV29-1
j_call: TRBJ1-2
cdr3_aa: CSVENRGYGYTF
cdr3_nt: TGCAGCGTTGAAAACAGGGGCTATGGCTACACCTTC

clone_size: -
d_call: -
v_call: TRBV5-5
j_call: TRBJ2-3
cdr3_aa: CASSSRTSTDTQYF
cdr3_nt: TGTGCCAGCAGCTCGCGGACCTCCACAGATACGCAGTATTTT

clone_size: -
d_call: -
v_call: TRBV7-8
j_call: TRBJ2-4
cdr3_aa: CASSLGAPGAESIQYF
cdr3_nt: TGTGCCAGCAGCTTAGGCGCCCCAGGGGCTGAATCCATTCAGTACTTC

clone_size: -
d_call: -
v_call: TRBV6-5
j_call: TRBJ1-2
cdr3_aa: CASSYSLSQGGYTF
cdr3_nt: TGTGCCAGCAGTTACTCCCTTTCGCAAGGTGGCTACACCTTC

clone_size: -
d_call: -
v_call: TRBV30
j_call: TRBJ1-2
cdr3_aa: CAWSVLPGNYGYTF
cdr3_nt: TGTGCCTGGAGTGTACTACCGGGGAACTATGGCTACACCTTC

clone_size: -
d_call: TRBD1
v_call: TRBV6-4
j_call: TRBJ1-1
cdr3_aa: CASSRDRNTEAFF
cdr3_nt: TGTGCCAGCAGCAGGGACAGGAACACTGAAGCTTTCTTT

clone_size: once
d_call: -
v_call: TRBV19
j_call: TRBJ2-7
cdr3_aa: CASTGDSSYEQYF
cdr3_nt: TGTGCCAGTACGGGAGATTCCTCCTACGAGCAGTACTTC

clone_size: -
d_call: -
v_call: TRBV7-7
j_call: TRBJ2-1
cdr3_aa: CASSRGVHNEQFF
cdr3_nt: TGTGCCAGCAGTAGGGGGGTCCACAATGAGCAGTTCTTC

clone_size: -
d_call: -
v_call: TRBV7-8
j_call: TRBJ1-6
cdr3_aa: CASSRDSNNSPLHF
cdr3_nt: TGTGCCAGCAGCCGAGACAGTAATAATTCACCCCTCCACTTT